Following are 27 T cell receptor beta chains from one sample sequenced in a study of CD8+CD57+ T cells in acquired aplastic anemia (dated by TCRdb to the late 2010s). Reads for this sample came from an Illumina HiSeq 2000. Genomic DNA was used as template for profiling of TCR beta VDJ combinations and CDR3 sequences. Using fastp trimming at Q25 and MiXCR clonotype assembly, TCRdb reanalyzed the public sequencing data and kept in-frame beta chains. Rows are combined by CDR3 protein, so each entry shows the most common genes and DNA. The sample contains about 80,000 distinct CDR3 sequences, less than 60% of them found a single time. The top ten clonotypes cover approximately 61% of the sample. The sequenced sample was sorted CD4+, CD8+, or CD8+CD57+ T cells (not recorded which) from PBMCs. All receptors come from a human donor in good health, serving as a control.

This chain uses TRBV12-3 or TRBV12-4 with TRBJ1-2, with D possibly TRBD1 on 6 matching bases. This CDR3 region has 16 residues. V was trimmed by 2 bases and J by 7 bases, leaving 20 bases between them. The CDR3 DNA reads TGTGCCAGCAGTTTATCATCGTGGGGGGGCGCTTCTGGCTACACCTTC. This codes for CASSLSSWGGASGYTF.

This clonotype was detected only a few times. This rearrangement joins TRBV30 to TRBJ2-3, with D unclear. CDR3 length: 14 amino acids. The V end lost 2 bases, the J end lost 0 bases, and 9 bases lay between the germline ends. The germline V gene has CDR1 GTSNPN and CDR2 SVGIG (reference sequence). The CDR3: CAWSPRRSTDTQYF. The CDR3 DNA reads as TGTGCCTGGAGTCCGAGGCGGAGCACAGATACGCAGTATTTT.

The rearrangement joins TRBV7-9 to TRBJ2-7; 8 nucleotides match TRBD1. V was clipped by 6 bases and J by 3 bases; unmatched bases: 4. The CDR3 is made up of 13 amino acids. The germline V gene has CDR1 SEHNR and CDR2 FQNEAQ (reference sequence). The CDR3: CASRTDRDYEQYF. The CDR3 coding sequence is TGTGCCAGCAGGACGGACAGGGACTACGAGCAGTACTTC.

This clonotype was seen a handful of times. The J gene is TRBJ2-7, the V gene TRBV30, with 11 bases fitting TRBD2. CDR3 length: 15 residues. Germline-derived CDR1 and CDR2 are GTSNPN and SVGIG (reference sequence). The J segment lost 5 bases and the V segment lost 2 bases, leaving 8 bases of the junction unmatched. CDR3 DNA: TGTGCCTGGAGTCCCCTAGCGGGAGGAATCAACGAGCAGTACTTC. Its protein product is CAWSPLAGGINEQYF.

Points on this clonotype: One end of the junction fails to match germline, which may point to a read error. The chain carries TRBV7-2 and TRBJ2-7, with TRBD1 matching 7 bases. Germline V gives CDR1 SGHTA, CDR2 FQGNSA. The CDR3 covers 13 residues. For the CDR3, the DNA is TGTGCCAGCAGCTTAGCCGAGGACAGGCTTATGAATTTC. Amino acids: CASSLAEDRLMNF.

This chain links TRBV19 with TRBJ2-3; TRBD1 matches at 7 bases. This CDR3 has 13 amino acids. Germline V gene lookup returns CDR1 LNHDA and CDR2 SQIVND (reference sequence). V shed 9 bases, J shed 4 bases, and the junction held 7 bases outside the gene matches. This chain's CDR3 is CASRDSPADTQYF. The CDR3 DNA reads as TGTGCCAGCAGGGACAGCCCGGCAGATACGCAGTATTTT.

This chain uses TRBV29-1 with TRBJ1-4, with D possibly matching TRBD1 (5 bases). Looked up from germline, CDR1 is SQVTM and CDR2 is ANQGSEA. V was clipped by 3 bases and J by 2 bases, with 13 bases between them. This CDR3 is built from 15 residues. As DNA, the CDR3 is TGCAGCGTTGACCGTCAGGGTCGGACTAATGAAAAACTGTTTTTT. It yields the protein CSVDRQGRTNEKLFF.

This clonotype appeared many times. The chain uses TRBV19 and TRBJ1-5; D is perhaps TRBD1 (6 bases). The CDR3 is 14 amino acids. Trimming shortened V by 3 bases and J by 4 bases, and 10 bases separated the two germline ends. The V gene's germline CDR1 is LNHDA and CDR2 SQIVND (reference sequence). The CDR3 DNA follows: TGTGCCAGTAGTATGGATAGGGGGAATCAGCCCCAGCATTTT. Encoded protein: CASSMDRGNQPQHF.

Ten or more counts support this clonotype. The chain carries TRBV9 and TRBJ2-2, with 16 bases identical to TRBD2. Germline V gene data show CDR1 as SGDLS and CDR2 as YYNGEE. V was pared by 5 bases and J by 10 bases, with 2 bases of the junction left unmatched. The CDR3 has 14 residues. The CDR3 protein is CASRGTSGGAELFF. For the CDR3, the DNA is TGTGCCAGCAGAGGGACTAGCGGGGGGGCGGAGCTGTTTTTT.

This clonotype was seen just once. The chain couples TRBV25-1 to TRBJ1-2, with D uncertain. Germline V gene sequence: CDR1 MGHDK, CDR2 SYGVNS. There are 14 residues in the CDR3. V lost 5 bases to trimming and J lost 8 bases, with 18 bases between them. CDR3 in amino acids: CASSYLDSLGGYTF. As DNA, the CDR3 is TGTGCCAGCAGTTACCTCGACTCACTGGGAGGCTACACCTTC.

The V call is TRBV16, the J call TRBJ2-6; unclear D gene. The CDR3 consists of 20 residues. Trimming removed 0 bases from V and 3 bases from J, with 21 bases in between. Germline CDR1 is KGHSY and CDR2 is FQNENV. The CDR3: CASSQSSPFVGPVGANVLTF. In nucleotides, the CDR3 is TGTGCCAGCAGCCAATCGAGTCCTTTCGTAGGGCCTGTTGGGGCCAACGTCCTGACTTTC.

As to this clonotype: Since a much larger clone is just one base distant, this may be a read error. In nucleotides, the CDR3 is TGTCCCAGCAGCGACCCGACTAGACGGGGGGAGCTGTTTTTT. The encoded protein is CPSSDPTRRGELFF. The chain has TRBV9 and TRBJ2-2; a weak D match, TRBD2 (6 bases). This CDR3 has 14 residues. Per germline, CDR1 SGDLS and CDR2 YYNGEE.

The chain carries TRBV29-1 and TRBJ2-7; 9 nucleotides match TRBD2. Germline CDR1 SQVTM, CDR2 ANQGSEA. The length of the CDR3 is 15 residues. Losses at the gene ends were 2 bases for V and 3 bases for J; bases not matched to a gene: 8. The CDR3 is CSVEQPGLAVYEQYF. DNA of the CDR3: TGCAGCGTTGAACAACCGGGACTAGCTGTCTACGAGCAGTACTTC.

This clonotype was seen many times. J is TRBJ2-7 and V is TRBV9; 10 positions match TRBD1. CDR3 length: 13 amino acids. V was clipped by 3 bases and J by 5 bases; unmatched bases: 2. Germline V gene data show CDR1 as SGDLS and CDR2 as YYNGEE. This CDR3 is CASSAGTGDEQYF. In nucleotides, the CDR3 is TGTGCCAGCAGCGCCGGGACAGGGGACGAGCAGTACTTC.

In its sample, this clonotype was seen once. The V and J genes are TRBV20-1 and TRBJ2-5; D may be TRBD1 or TRBD2 (6 bases each). This CDR3 has 14 residues. Trimming stripped 0 bases from V and 4 bases from J, with 12 bases between. The germline gives CDR1 DFQATT, CDR2 SNEGSKA (reference sequence). CDR3 loop: CSARDGRGRETQYF. As DNA, the CDR3 is TGCAGTGCTAGAGATGGACGGGGGCGAGAGACCCAGTACTTC.

Many counts were recorded for this clonotype. V is TRBV9 and J is TRBJ1-2; 8 bases are shared with TRBD1. V trimming: 3 bases; J trimming: 3 bases; junction bases outside the gene matches: 16. The CDR3 spans 18 residues. Germline V gene lookup returns CDR1 SGDLS and CDR2 YYNGEE. CDR3 nucleotide sequence: TGTGCCAGCAGCGCAGCGAGAGGGGACAGGAACCTAGACTATGGCTACACCTTC. This sequence encodes CASSAARGDRNLDYGYTF.

The chain couples TRBV6-1 to TRBJ1-4, with 11 positions matching TRBD1. Germline CDR1 is MNHNS and CDR2 is SASEGT. The CDR3 totals 14 residues. Trimming cost V 5 bases and J 10 bases; bases outside gene matches: 6. The CDR3 region is CASSRTGTGGKLFF. CDR3 in DNA: TGTGCCAGCAGTAGAACAGGGACAGGGGGAAAACTGTTTTTT.

There are many counts of this clonotype. The rearrangement joins TRBV9 to TRBJ1-1; TRBD1 is a possible D gene (6 bases). Germline CDR1 SGDLS, CDR2 YYNGEE. The CDR3 runs to 15 residues. V was shortened by 2 bases and J by 2 bases, with 13 bases between the two germline ends. CDR3 coding DNA: TGTGCCAGCAGCGTGGGGGCGCGATCCAACACTGAAGCTTTCTTT. It encodes CASSVGARSNTEAFF.

The genes are TRBV27 and TRBJ2-7; D is unclear. Germline CDR1 is MNHEY and CDR2 is SMNVEV (reference sequence). V was cut by 5 bases and J by 7 bases, with 12 bases left in between. The CDR3 is 12 amino acids. CDR3 sequence reads: CASSPDTREQYF. CDR3 nucleotides: TGTGCCAGCAGTCCTGACACGAGAGAGCAGTACTTC.

This clonotype was seen more than once but under ten times. This could be a read error, since a much larger clone is one nucleotide away. The chain links TRBV7-2 to TRBJ2-7; D is perhaps TRBD1 or TRBD2 (6 bases each). CDR3 length equals 15 residues. Per germline, CDR1 SGHTA and CDR2 FQGNSA. CDR3 nucleotides: TGTGCCAGCAGCCCAGGGGCCGGGAGCTCCTACGAGCGGTACTTC. It yields the protein CASSPGAGSSYERYF.

As concerns this clonotype: This may stem from a read error, because a much larger clone lies one nucleotide away. The genes are TRBV12-3 or TRBV12-4 and TRBJ1-2; D is undetermined. The CDR3 covers 13 residues. V lost 5 bases and J lost 4, with 11 bases in between. CDR3 DNA sequence: TGTGCCAGCAGTGAAAAGTGGGGCTATGGCTACACCTTC. Translation: CASSEKWGYGYTF.

The chain has TRBV24-1 and TRBJ1-5; 10 bases align to TRBD1. The CDR3 is made up of 17 amino acids. V lost 7 bases and J lost 5; bases outside the gene matches: 13. The germline gives CDR1 KGHDR, CDR2 SFDVKD. The DNA for the CDR3 is TGTGCCACCAGCGACTCGCGAAGACAGGGGGCGCATCAGCCCCAGCATTTT. Protein sequence: CATSDSRRQGAHQPQHF.

To note about this clonotype: Given a much more abundant clone one base away, this may be a read error. No conserved phenylalanine or tryptophan is present at the end of the CDR3, so a read error is the likely explanation. This chain joins TRBV20-1 and TRBJ1-3; unclear D gene. CDR3 size: 14 residues. With 5 bases removed from V and 2 bases from J, the gap between germline ends came to 13 bases. The V gene's germline CDR1 is DFQATT and CDR2 SNEGSKA (reference sequence). The CDR3 region has the DNA TGCAGTGCTGCCCGTTCAGAAACTGGAAACACCATATATTCT. Protein: CSAARSETGNTIYS.

CDR3 bases: TGCAGCGTGGACGACAGGGGATTCTATGGCTACACCTTC. It specifies CSVDDRGFYGYTF. This chain connects TRBV29-1 to TRBJ1-2; 8 bases match TRBD1. V lost 6 bases to trimming and J lost 4 bases; unmatched junction nucleotides: 7. Germline V gene sequence: CDR1 SQVTM, CDR2 ANQGSEA. The CDR3 sequence is 13 residues long.

The table lists this clonotype with many counts. CDR3 residues: CATSDSGPGYTF. The CDR3 nucleotides are TGTGCCACCAGTGATTCCGGTCCTGGCTACACCTTC. The chain links TRBV24-1 to TRBJ1-2; no clear D. The CDR3 loop spans 12 amino acids. Between the trimmed V and J ends, which lost 2 bases and 7 bases, there was a span of 7 bases. Per the germline V gene, CDR1 is KGHDR and CDR2 is SFDVKD.

This clonotype was seen ten or more times. This chain connects TRBV6-1 to TRBJ1-5, with 7 bases matching TRBD1. With 6 bases clipped from V and 4 bases from J, the junction kept 9 bases outside the gene matches. CDR1 and CDR2 (germline): MNHNS, SASEGT. This CDR3 is built from 15 residues. The CDR3 DNA reads as TGTGCCAGCAGCCGCCACGGACAGGCTAATCAGCCCCAGCATTTT. Translating it yields CASSRHGQANQPQHF.

This clonotype has more than one count but fewer than ten. This chain connects TRBV3-1 to TRBJ1-5; D possibly corresponds to TRBD1 (5 bases). CDR3 length: 12 amino acids. CDR1 is LGHDT and CDR2 is YNNKEL in the germline V gene (reference sequence). Trimming left V 1 base short and J 7 bases short, with 5 bases between. CDR3 sequence: CASSQGGQPQHF. The CDR3 DNA follows: TGTGCCAGCAGCCAAGGGGGCCAGCCCCAGCATTTT.